The TCR beta chain described here comes from a study of control samples from healthy donors and cancer patients. Data came from immunoSEQ multiplex PCR; TCRdb stores just in-frame clones and leaves some out. This table holds around 49,000 clones, 89% found once. The sequencing input was PBMCs. The TCR sequence derives from a man aged 35-49 years with colorectal cancer.

CDR3 residues: CASSWSGNTEAFF. The DNA for the CDR3 is TGTGCCAGCAGTTGGAGTGGGAACACTGAAGCTTTCTTT. The chain has TRBV6-5 and TRBJ1-1; unclear D gene. The CDR3 is 13 amino acids. The ends were cut back, 4 bases at V and 1 base at J, with 7 bases in the middle. Germline CDR1 and CDR2: MNHEY and SVGAGI.